A single sample is the source of the 30 T cell receptor beta chains below, sequenced in a study of shared clonotypes between healthy human individuals. TCRdb's table, derived via immunoSEQ multiplex PCR, lists solely in-frame clones and lacks some. Of more than 500,000 clones listed, roughly 95% are singletons. The specimen sequenced was naive CD4+ T cells sorted from blood. Subset specified: CD45RA+ positively selected. Receptors were obtained from a woman in her twenties or thirties in good health.

V gene TRBV2 combines with J gene TRBJ2-7; TRBD2 matches 10 bases. This CDR3 region has 19 residues. Unmatched junction bases numbered 18, after V lost 6 bases and J lost 1 base. Germline V CDR1 and CDR2: SNHLY, FYNNEI. The DNA of the CDR3 is TGTGCCAGCAGGGATTCCGGACTAGCGGCTCTGTCTGGGTCCTACGAGCAGTACTTC. Amino acids: CASRDSGLAALSGSYEQYF.

The V gene is TRBV10-3, the J gene TRBJ1-2, with D tentatively TRBD1 (6 bases). Germline V gene sequence: CDR1 ENHRY, CDR2 SYGVKD. The CDR3 is 15 amino acids. The V and J ends lost 0 bases and 4 bases respectively, with 12 bases between them. The CDR3 coding sequence is TGTGCCATCAGTGAGTCGCCGGGGGGCGGCTATGGCTACACCTTC. Translated: CAISESPGGGYGYTF.

The V call is TRBV5-4, the J call TRBJ2-7, with TRBD2 matching 12 bases. Germline assignment: CDR1 SGHNT and CDR2 YYREEE (reference sequence). The V and J ends lost 0 bases and 3 bases, in that order; junction bases with no gene match: 4. This CDR3 spans 16 amino acids. The CDR3 region is CASSLGLAGVGYEQYF. For the CDR3, the DNA is TGTGCCAGCAGCTTGGGACTAGCGGGAGTTGGCTACGAGCAGTACTTC.

V gene TRBV2 combines with J gene TRBJ2-1, with a possible D match to TRBD2 (6 bases). This CDR3 is built from 17 residues. CDR1 and CDR2 from the germline V gene are SNHLY and FYNNEI. Trimming took 0 bases from V and 0 from J, leaving 12 bases between them. CDR3 in amino acids: CASSEAGTSSSYNEQFF. CDR3 DNA: TGTGCCAGCAGTGAAGCAGGGACTTCAAGCTCCTACAATGAGCAGTTCTTC. Together with reference TRBV2 and TRBJ2-1, the CDR3 gives the full variable domain: EPEVTQTPSHQVTQMGQEVILRCVPISNHLYFYWYRQILGQKVEFLVSFYNNEISEKSEIFDDQFSVERPDGSNFTLKIRSTKLEDSAMYFCASSEAGTSSSYNEQFFGPGTRLTVL.

V is TRBV4-1 and J is TRBJ1-3; D call uncertain. V was shortened by 1 base and J by 0 bases, with 10 bases between the two germline ends. The CDR3 totals 16 residues. CDR1 and CDR2 from the germline V gene are MGHRA and YSYEKL. The CDR3 DNA is TGCGCCAGCAGCCAAGTAGGGATTAGCTCTGGAAACACCATATATTTT. The encoded protein is CASSQVGISSGNTIYF.

This chain joins TRBV29-1 and TRBJ1-3, with no clear D. The length of the CDR3 is 16 residues. From germline, CDR1 is SQVTM and CDR2 ANQGSEA. Trimming cost V 6 bases and J 0 bases, with 18 bases left between them. CDR3 protein: CSVLVGWQHSGNTIYF. The CDR3 region has the DNA TGCAGCGTGTTAGTGGGATGGCAACACTCTGGAAACACCATATATTTT.

The chain uses TRBV10-3 and TRBJ2-2, with TRBD1 identical over 7 bases. The germline V gene has CDR1 ENHRY and CDR2 SYGVKD. Trimming removed 1 base from V and 6 bases from J; junction bases left unmatched: 5. This CDR3 is 15 amino acids long. The CDR3 region has the DNA TGTGCCATCAGTGAGTTCGACAGGGTCGCCGGGGAGCTGTTTTTT. It translates to CAISEFDRVAGELFF.

The gene calls are TRBV4-2 and TRBJ2-1, with D possibly matching TRBD1 (6 bases). There are 18 residues in the CDR3. Germline V CDR1 and CDR2: LGHNA, YNFKEQ. Trimming cost V 3 bases and J 8 bases, with 26 bases left between them. The CDR3, as DNA: TGTGCCAGCAGCCAGAGTACCGCCGGGGCCCCCCACAGGGATGAGCAGTTCTTC. Residues: CASSQSTAGAPHRDEQFF.

The chain couples TRBV18 to TRBJ2-3; 7 nucleotides align to TRBD2. The CDR3 sequence is 15 residues long. In germline, CDR1 is KGHSH, CDR2 LQKENI. With V trimmed by 6 bases and J by 3 bases, 9 bases remained unmatched. The CDR3, as DNA: TGTGCCAGCTCCCCGACGCTAGCGGATACAGATACGCAGTATTTT. As protein: CASSPTLADTDTQYF.

V is TRBV21-1 and J is TRBJ2-1; the D call in the table, TRBD2, was not verified against the DNA. TRBV21-1 is a known pseudogene. The CDR3 runs 17 residues. The CDR3 nucleotides read TGTGCCAGCAGCAGCCTAAATCTAGCGGGAGTCTCCAATGAGCAGTTCTTC. Its protein is CASSSLNLAGVSNEQFF.

The count of this clone is one. In nucleotides, the CDR3 is TGCGCCAGCAGCTTGGGACACCTTAGTTCCTACAATGAGCAGTTCTTC. Its translation: CASSLGHLSSYNEQFF. This chain uses TRBV5-1 with TRBJ2-1; unclear D gene. CDR1 is SGHRS and CDR2 is YFSETQ in the germline V gene. This CDR3 is built from 16 residues. Trimming removed 0 bases at V and 1 base at J, with 11 bases between.

V gene TRBV6-1 combines with J gene TRBJ1-3, with D unresolved. The V and J ends lost 3 bases and 7 bases respectively, with 13 bases between them. The CDR3 has 14 amino acids. The V gene's germline CDR1 is MNHNS and CDR2 SASEGT. The CDR3 nucleotides read TGTGCCAGCAGTGAGTTGCAGTTTACTAACACCATATATTTT. This gives the protein CASSELQFTNTIYF.

The gene calls are TRBV5-1 and TRBJ2-5; 9 bases fit TRBD1. The V gene end was trimmed by 2 bases and the J gene end by 3 bases; junction bases not matched to a gene: 5. The CDR3 sequence is 15 residues long. Germline V gene lookup returns CDR1 SGHRS and CDR2 YFSETQ. CDR3 loop: CASSLQGTGKETQYF. The DNA for the CDR3 is TGCGCCAGCAGCTTACAAGGGACAGGGAAAGAGACCCAGTACTTC.

J is TRBJ2-5 and V is TRBV30; D is possibly TRBD2 (5 bases). The J call may be wrong; the DNA end is better matched by TRBJ2-7. The CDR3 spans 17 residues. The germline V gene encodes CDR1 GTSNPN and CDR2 SVGIG (reference sequence). DNA of the CDR3: TGTGCCTGGAGTGCCCTCCCGGGAACTGCCTACTCCTACGAGCAGTACTTC. Translating it yields CAWSALPGTAYSYEQYF.

The rearrangement uses TRBV5-1 and TRBJ1-4; D is ambiguous. Trimming removed 2 bases from V and 8 bases from J, with 13 bases in between. Germline V gene sequence: CDR1 SGHRS, CDR2 YFSETQ. The CDR3 has 14 amino acids. The CDR3 sequence is CASSFNMGYEKLFF. In DNA, the CDR3 is TGCGCCAGCAGCTTTAATATGGGTTACGAAAAACTGTTTTTT.

The chain combines TRBV19 with TRBJ2-3, with TRBD2 as a possible D gene (5 bases). The CDR3 is 15 residues long. Germline CDR1 and CDR2: LNHDA and SQIVND (reference sequence). Trimming took 3 bases from V and 3 from J, leaving 13 bases between them. The CDR3 nucleotides read TGTGCCAGTAGTATCGGACTTTTTCGGACAGATACGCAGTATTTT. Its protein product is CASSIGLFRTDTQYF.

This clone showed up just once. The chain recombines TRBV7-2 with TRBJ2-5; 9 positions match TRBD1. V dropped 5 bases and J dropped 2; count of bases not matched to a gene: 3. The CDR3 is 14 amino acids. Germline CDR1 reads SGHTA; CDR2 reads FQGNSA. CDR3 nucleotide sequence: TGTGCCAGCAGCACCGGACAGGGGCAAGAGACCCAGTACTTC. Translated, it gives CASSTGQGQETQYF.

For this clone: The sample has other DNA sequences that encode this CDR3 too. The chain couples TRBV28 to TRBJ2-1; D gene ambiguous. Germline V lookup: CDR1 MDHEN, CDR2 SYDVKM. The CDR3 is 11 residues long. V was pared by 3 bases and J by 4 bases, with 1 base between. CDR3 loop: CASSLYNEQFF. The CDR3 nucleotides read TGTGCCAGCAGTTTGTACAATGAGCAGTTCTTC. The whole variable domain, filled in from reference TRBV28 and TRBJ2-1, reads DVKVTQSSRYLVKRTGEKVFLECVQDMDHENMFWYRQDPGLGLRLIYFSYDVKMKEKGDIPEGYSVSREKKERFSLILESASTNQTSMYLCASSLYNEQFFGPGTRLTVL.

V usage is TRBV7-9 and J usage is TRBJ2-7; TRBD2 matches 7 bases. CDR3 size: 14 residues. Losses at the gene ends were 8 bases for V and 3 bases for J; bases not matched to a gene: 10. Germline V gene data show CDR1 as SEHNR and CDR2 as FQNEAQ (reference sequence). The CDR3 sequence: CASQTTSAHYEQYF. The CDR3 DNA reads as TGTGCCAGCCAGACAACTAGCGCGCACTACGAGCAGTACTTC.

The rearrangement links TRBV2 to TRBJ2-7; a possible D gene is TRBD1 (5 bases). The germline V and J ends were trimmed by 4 bases and 0 bases, with 10 bases remaining between them. The length of the CDR3 is 14 residues. Germline values: CDR1 SNHLY, CDR2 FYNNEI. CDR3 sequence: CASSVQGSSYEQYF. CDR3 sequence (DNA): TGTGCCAGCAGTGTGCAGGGAAGCTCCTACGAGCAGTACTTC.

The V call is TRBV10-3, the J call TRBJ2-1; 7 bases align to TRBD1. With V trimmed by 3 bases and J by 5 bases, 13 bases remained unmatched. This CDR3 has 17 residues. Germline-derived CDR1 and CDR2 are ENHRY and SYGVKD. The CDR3 nucleotides read TGTGCCATCAGTGACGAGACAGGGTTCGCCTCGCACAATGAGCAGTTCTTC. This sequence encodes CAISDETGFASHNEQFF.

The rearrangement links TRBV28 to TRBJ1-1; TRBD1 matches 8 bases. V gave up 5 bases and J gave up 4 bases; unmatched junction bases: 3. Germline values: CDR1 MDHEN, CDR2 SYDVKM. CDR3 length equals 13 residues. CDR3 residues: CASSPDRGTEAFF. The CDR3 coding sequence is TGTGCCAGCAGTCCTGACAGGGGCACTGAAGCTTTCTTT.

Concerning this clone itself: The sample contains more than one DNA sequence encoding this CDR3. The chain couples TRBV29-1 to TRBJ1-5; TRBD1 is a possible D gene (6 bases). The germline V gene encodes CDR1 SQVTM and CDR2 ANQGSEA. V lost 7 bases and J lost 2, with 9 bases in between. The CDR3 consists of 12 residues. The CDR3 region has the DNA TGCAGCGCAGGGGACGGCAATCAGCCCCAGCATTTT. Translation: CSAGDGNQPQHF.

V usage is TRBV5-1 and J usage is TRBJ2-5; 9 bases fit TRBD2. From germline, CDR1 is SGHRS and CDR2 YFSETQ. J was trimmed by 11 bases and V by 0 bases; bases with no gene match: 11. The CDR3 runs to 15 residues. The CDR3 coding sequence is TGCGCCAGCAGCTTGGCCTCAGAGACTAGCGGTTCACAGTACTTC. Protein: CASSLASETSGSQYF. Full variable domain (missing parts from reference TRBV5-1 and TRBJ2-5): KAGVTQTPRYLIKTRGQQVTLSCSPISGHRSVSWYQQTPGQGLQFLFEYFSETQRNKGNFPGRFSGRQFSNSRSEMNVSTLELGDSALYLCASSLASETSGSQYFGPGTRLLVL.

This clone was recorded a few times. The chain joins TRBV2 to TRBJ1-2, with D tentatively TRBD1 (5 bases). From germline, CDR1 is SNHLY and CDR2 FYNNEI. This CDR3 region has 14 residues. Trimming removed 4 bases at V and 5 bases at J, with 14 bases between. The CDR3 protein is CASSGSGRGYGYTF. CDR3 in DNA: TGTGCCAGCAGTGGTTCAGGGCGGGGGTATGGCTACACCTTC.

The chain has TRBV6-6 and TRBJ2-7; no reliable D call. The CDR3 has 15 amino acids. Per germline, CDR1 MNHNY and CDR2 SVGAGI (reference sequence). Trimming left V 4 bases short and J 2 bases short, with 15 bases between. CDR3 DNA sequence: TGTGCCAGCAGTTTCGTCCCGGGCCGTACCTACGAGCAGTACTTC. Protein: CASSFVPGRTYEQYF.

The rearrangement joins TRBV2 to TRBJ2-2, with a possible D match to TRBD2 (5 bases). Germline assignment: CDR1 SNHLY and CDR2 FYNNEI. Trimming shortened V by 1 base and J by 5 bases, and 14 bases separated the two germline ends. This CDR3 is 16 amino acids long. For the CDR3, the DNA is TGTGCCAGCAGTGAAGGCGTGAGTGAGGGAACCGGGGAGCTGTTTTTT. Its translation: CASSEGVSEGTGELFF.

The chain recombines TRBV11-2 with TRBJ2-1; 10 bases line up with TRBD1. The CDR3 is 17 residues long. J was trimmed by 6 bases and V by 1 base; bases with no gene match: 9. Germline loops: CDR1 SGHAT, CDR2 FQNNGV. CDR3 sequence reads: CASSLVGQGWDGNEQFF. The CDR3 DNA sequence: TGTGCCAGCAGCTTAGTGGGACAGGGGTGGGACGGCAATGAGCAGTTCTTC. The full variable domain, rest sourced from reference TRBV11-2 and TRBJ2-1, is EAGVAQSPRYKIIEKRQSVAFWCNPISGHATLYWYQQILGQGPKLLIQFQNNGVVDDSQLPKDRFSAERLKGVDSTLKIQPAKLEDSAVYLCASSLVGQGWDGNEQFFGPGTRLTVL.

In regard to this clone: The same CDR3 also results from other DNA sequences found in this sample. J is TRBJ2-3 and V is TRBV5-1, with D uncertain. Trimming cost V 0 bases and J 5 bases, with 4 bases left between them. Germline V gene lookup returns CDR1 SGHRS and CDR2 YFSETQ. The CDR3 sequence is 12 residues long. CDR3 in DNA: TGCGCCAGCAGCTTGGGCGAAGATACGCAGTATTTT. Its translation is CASSLGEDTQYF.

The J gene is TRBJ1-1, the V gene TRBV28; the D gene is possibly TRBD1 (5 bases). Per germline, CDR1 MDHEN and CDR2 SYDVKM. This CDR3 comprises 16 residues. With 1 base removed from V and 3 bases from J, the gap between germline ends came to 15 bases. The DNA for the CDR3 is TGTGCCAGCAGTTTATCAACTGGGTTAGGGGACACTGAAGCTTTCTTT. Translation: CASSLSTGLGDTEAFF.